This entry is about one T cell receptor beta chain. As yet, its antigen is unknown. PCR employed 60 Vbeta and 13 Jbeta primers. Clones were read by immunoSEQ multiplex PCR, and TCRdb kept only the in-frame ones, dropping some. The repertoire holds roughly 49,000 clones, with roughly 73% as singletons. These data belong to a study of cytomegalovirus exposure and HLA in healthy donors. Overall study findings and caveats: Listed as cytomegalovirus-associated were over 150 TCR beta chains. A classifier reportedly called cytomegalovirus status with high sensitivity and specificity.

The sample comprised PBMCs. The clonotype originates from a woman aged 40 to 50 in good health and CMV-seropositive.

This chain's CDR3 is CASSLTGELGYTF. CDR3 DNA: TGCGCCAGCAGCTTGACAGGGGAACTTGGCTACACCTTC. The rearrangement joins TRBV5-1 to TRBJ1-2; 7 nucleotides agree with TRBD1. V lost 1 base, J lost 7 bases, and 4 bases stayed unmatched. This CDR3 contains 13 residues. Germline assignment: CDR1 SGHRS and CDR2 YFSETQ.